This T cell receptor beta chain comes out of a study of blood T cell repertoires in COVID-19. The overall study: Donors in the United States, Italy and Spain gave samples during acute or convalescent COVID-19. Sources were T cells, B-cell-depleted T cells, or PBMCs; the material itself was cDNA or gDNA.

Comment on this clone: Different DNA sequences within this sample yield the same CDR3.

Study processing details: Estimation of nucleated cell counts was performed using reference gene primer amplification. Profiling relied on immunoSEQ multiplex PCR, and the TCRdb table lists in-frame clones only, not all of them. Clone size and V and J calls were adopted from that table, with D and trimming inferred from the DNA. This table holds under 250,000 clones, around three quarters found once. The sequence derives from a woman aged 70 to 79 with acute or convalescent COVID-19. What was sequenced was peripheral blood.

CDR3 DNA sequence: TGTGCCAGCTCACCGGGACAGGGGGACACCGGGGAGCTGTTTTTT. Amino acid sequence: CASSPGQGDTGELFF. V gene TRBV18 combines with J gene TRBJ2-2; 11 positions match TRBD1. CDR1 KGHSH and CDR2 LQKENI come from the germline V gene. The CDR3 covers 15 residues. V shed 3 bases and J 3 bases; nucleotides not matched to a gene: 0.